This T cell receptor beta chain was documented in a study of blood T cell repertoires in COVID-19. CDR3 length equals 12 residues. V lost 8 bases, J lost 4 bases, and 2 bases stayed unmatched. Germline lookup yields CDR1 SGHNT and CDR2 YYREEE (reference sequence). TCRdb's table, derived via immunoSEQ multiplex PCR, lists solely in-frame clones and lacks some. Of 300,000 to 350,000 clones in the sample, about nine tenths are singletons; the top ten hold 3.5% to 4%. The receptor was derived from a woman aged 55-69 years with COVID-19, enrolled during active disease. Sequenced sample: peripheral blood. The chain uses TRBV5-4 and TRBJ2-4; 8 bases are shared with TRBD1. The CDR3 region has the DNA TGTGCCAGAGACAGGGGTAAAAACATTCAGTACTTC. This encodes CARDRGKNIQYF. Complete variable domain (other parts from reference TRBV5-4 and TRBJ2-4): ETGVTQSPTHLIKTRGQQVTLRCSSQSGHNTVSWYQQALGQGPQFIFQYYREEENGRGNFPPRFSGLQFPNYSSELNVNALELDDSALYLCARDRGKNIQYFGAGTRLSVL.